This T cell receptor (beta chain) was recovered during a study of control samples from healthy donors and cancer patients. Remarks on this clone: The sample carries other DNA sequences with the same CDR3.

Sequenced by immunoSEQ multiplex PCR; TCRdb stores in-frame clones only, minus some. There are 95,000 to 150,000 clones in the sample; more than 85% occur only once, and 6% to 8.5% lies in the top ten. The CDR3 has 14 residues. CDR1 is SGHTA, CDR2 FQGNSA, per germline. V dropped 2 bases and J dropped 0; count of bases not matched to a gene: 0. The sequence came from a woman between 18 and 30 years old in good health. The rearrangement joins TRBV7-2 to TRBJ2-7; TRBD2 agrees at 8 bases. The sequencing input was blood. The CDR3 region is CASSLTSGSYEQYF. CDR3 bases: TGTGCCAGCAGCTTAACTAGCGGCTCCTACGAGCAGTACTTC. Together with reference TRBV7-2 and TRBJ2-7, the CDR3 gives the full variable domain: GAGVSQSPSNKVTEKGKDVELRCDPISGHTALYWYRQSLGQGLEFLIYFQGNSAPDKSGLPSDRFSAERTGGSVSTLTIQRTQQEDSAVYLCASSLTSGSYEQYFGPGTRLTVT.